These 2 T cell receptor beta chains were sequenced from one sample in a study of radiation and T cells in renal cell carcinoma. Method: immunoSEQ multiplex PCR; TCRdb's copy keeps in-frame clones and lacks some. The repertoire has approximately 25,000 clones, less than 55% of them found once; the top ten carry roughly 20%. Treatment indicated: treatment-naive control, cytoreductive nephrectomy. Sequencing was performed on tumor tissue, taken from a patient whose treatment was nephrectomy without radiotherapy. Receptor source: a human donor with renal cell carcinoma.

In its sample, this clone was seen a few times. The V gene is TRBV27, the J gene TRBJ1-3; a possible D gene is TRBD1 (5 bases). This CDR3 spans 14 amino acids. V was pared by 5 bases and J by 0 bases, with 8 bases between. Germline CDR1 and CDR2: MNHEY and SMNVEV (reference sequence). The CDR3 is CASSKGSSGNTIYF. In DNA form, the CDR3 reads TGTGCCAGCAGTAAGGGGAGCTCTGGAAACACCATATATTTT.

This clone came up a few times. This chain links TRBV11-2 with TRBJ1-1; TRBD1 might be the D (5 bases). Trimming left V 7 bases short and J 3 bases short, with 12 bases between. This CDR3 contains 13 residues. Germline lookup yields CDR1 SGHAT and CDR2 FQNNGV. CDR3 loop: CASTRRGYTEAFF. The CDR3 DNA follows: TGTGCCAGCACGAGAAGGGGTTACACTGAAGCTTTCTTT. Combining the CDR3 with reference TRBV11-2 and TRBJ1-1 gives the whole variable domain EAGVAQSPRYKIIEKRQSVAFWCNPISGHATLYWYQQILGQGPKLLIQFQNNGVVDDSQLPKDRFSAERLKGVDSTLKIQPAKLEDSAVYLCASTRRGYTEAFFGQGTRLTVV.